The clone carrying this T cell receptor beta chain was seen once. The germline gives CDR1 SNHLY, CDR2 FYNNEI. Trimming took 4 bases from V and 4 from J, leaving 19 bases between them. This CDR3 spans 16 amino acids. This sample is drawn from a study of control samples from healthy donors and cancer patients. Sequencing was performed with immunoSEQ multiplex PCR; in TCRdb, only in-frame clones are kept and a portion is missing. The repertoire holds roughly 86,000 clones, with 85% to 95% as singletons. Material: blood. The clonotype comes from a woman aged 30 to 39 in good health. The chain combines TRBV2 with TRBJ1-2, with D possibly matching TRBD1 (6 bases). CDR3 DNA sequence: TGTGCCAGCAGTGGACCGACCCCCCAGGGGCTCTATGGCTACACCTTC. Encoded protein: CASSGPTPQGLYGYTF.